A single sample gave rise to the 31 T cell receptor beta chains below, sequenced in a study of blood T cell repertoires in COVID-19. TCRdb's table, derived via immunoSEQ multiplex PCR, lists solely in-frame clones and lacks some. The table lists a few hundred thousand clones, around 85% of them singletons. The sequencing input was PBMCs or T cells enriched from blood (not recorded which). The source of these receptors is a man aged 30 to 45 who had recovered from COVID-19.

This clone was seen more than once but under ten times. The chain uses TRBV5-1 and TRBJ1-6, with D possibly TRBD1 on 5 matching bases. V lost 5 bases, J lost 2 bases, and 11 bases lay in between. The CDR3 totals 15 residues. Germline V gives CDR1 SGHRS, CDR2 YFSETQ. CDR3 coding DNA: TGCGCCAGCAGTATTGACAGTCCCTATAATTCACCCCTCCACTTT. It encodes CASSIDSPYNSPLHF.

The chain recombines TRBV25-1 with TRBJ1-2; tentatively, D is TRBD1 (6 bases). V gave up 2 bases and J gave up 4 bases, with 20 bases separating them. This CDR3 is 17 amino acids long. CDR1 is MGHDK, CDR2 SYGVNS, per germline. The DNA of the CDR3 is TGTGCCAGCAGTGAAGGGGGCGGAGGTATTAGATCCTATGGCTACACCTTC. It codes for CASSEGGGGIRSYGYTF.

There are a few counts of this clone. This rearrangement joins TRBV19 to TRBJ1-1; maybe TRBD1 (6 bases). CDR3 length: 11 residues. Deletions cut 6 bases from V and 12 bases from J, with 14 bases between. Germline CDR1 reads LNHDA; CDR2 reads SQIVND (reference sequence). This CDR3 is CASSRTGHPFF. Written as DNA, the CDR3 is TGTGCCAGTAGCCGAACAGGGCATCCTTTCTTT.

This clone occurred a few times. CDR3 sequence (DNA): TGTGCCAGTAGTCTTACAGGGTACCAATCGCCCCAGCATTTT. This encodes CASSLTGYQSPQHF. The rearrangement links TRBV19 to TRBJ1-5; D is possibly TRBD1 (6 bases). The CDR3 has 14 residues. The V gene lost 5 bases and the J gene lost 9 bases, with 17 bases spanning the gap. Germline CDR1 reads LNHDA; CDR2 reads SQIVND (reference sequence).

This chain links TRBV4-3 with TRBJ2-1, with 7 bases aligning to TRBD2. V was clipped by 0 bases and J by 8 bases; unmatched bases: 13. Germline V gene data show CDR1 as LGHNA and CDR2 as YSLEER. The length of the CDR3 is 17 residues. The CDR3 spells CASSQDPGPPRGDEQFF. Written as DNA, the CDR3 is TGCGCCAGCAGCCAAGATCCCGGACCACCCCGGGGGGATGAGCAGTTCTTC.

The chain employs TRBV9 and TRBJ1-6; 7 bases line up with TRBD1. Germline V gives CDR1 SGDLS, CDR2 YYNGEE. The CDR3 contains 17 residues. The V and J ends lost 3 bases and 10 bases, in that order; junction bases with no gene match: 16. CDR3 DNA: TGTGCCAGCAGCGAGGGGGACAGCACGTTCGGGAACTCACCCCTCCACTTT. Its translation is CASSEGDSTFGNSPLHF.

This chain connects TRBV6-4 to TRBJ2-1, with 11 bases aligning to TRBD2. V was pared by 5 bases and J by 7 bases, with 7 bases of the junction left unmatched. Germline V CDR1 and CDR2: MRHNA, SNTAGT. The CDR3 runs to 15 residues. CDR3 nucleotide sequence: TGTGCCAGCAGTCATGGGACTAGCGGAAGTAATGAGCAGTTCTTC. Its translation: CASSHGTSGSNEQFF.

The gene calls are TRBV7-9 and TRBJ1-1, with D possibly TRBD1 on 6 matching bases. The V and J ends lost 1 base and 3 bases respectively, with 15 bases between them. Germline V gene sequence: CDR1 SEHNR, CDR2 FQNEAQ (reference sequence). The CDR3 is 16 residues long. Written as DNA, the CDR3 is TGTGCCAGCAGCTTAGGTGGGGGGGCGAGTGACACTGAAGCTTTCTTT. Protein: CASSLGGGASDTEAFF.

The J gene is TRBJ2-6, the V gene TRBV28, with D perhaps TRBD2 (5 bases). Germline CDR1 is MDHEN and CDR2 is SYDVKM. The V gene lost 6 bases and the J gene lost 0 bases, with 9 bases spanning the gap. This CDR3 is 15 amino acids long. The CDR3: CASRPRDSGANVLTF. CDR3 coding DNA: TGTGCCAGCAGACCCCGGGACTCTGGGGCCAACGTCCTGACTTTC.

The chain is built from TRBV4-2 and TRBJ2-7, with D perhaps matching TRBD1 (6 bases). The CDR3 spans 16 residues. CDR1 is LGHNA and CDR2 is YNFKEQ in the germline V gene. Trimming took off 0 bases at V and 1 base at J, with 13 bases between the two ends. The CDR3 protein is CASSQDITRGSYEQYF. CDR3 bases: TGTGCCAGCAGCCAAGATATAACCAGGGGATCCTACGAGCAGTACTTC.

The chain carries TRBV7-9 and TRBJ1-2, with D uncertain. V was clipped by 1 base and J by 0 bases, with 6 bases between them. CDR3 length: 14 residues. Germline CDR1 reads SEHNR; CDR2 reads FQNEAQ (reference sequence). The CDR3 sequence is CASSLVESNYGYTF. The CDR3 DNA is TGTGCCAGCAGCTTAGTTGAGTCTAACTATGGCTACACCTTC.

This chain joins TRBV2 and TRBJ1-3; D not resolved. The CDR3 length is 13 residues. Trimming removed 6 bases at V and 0 bases at J, with 6 bases between. Looked up from germline, CDR1 is SNHLY and CDR2 is FYNNEI. The CDR3 reads CASRAFSGNTIYF. The CDR3 coding sequence is TGTGCCAGCAGAGCCTTCTCTGGAAACACCATATATTTT.

The chain carries TRBV10-3 and TRBJ1-5; D is perhaps TRBD1 (6 bases). Germline-derived CDR1 and CDR2 are ENHRY and SYGVKD. Deletions cut 5 bases from V and 5 bases from J, with 10 bases between. This CDR3 comprises 13 residues. CDR3 sequence reads: CAISNRVDQPQHF. The CDR3 nucleotides read TGTGCCATCAGTAACAGGGTGGATCAGCCCCAGCATTTT.

This clone was seen just once. The gene calls are TRBV4-1 and TRBJ2-3; 7 nucleotides line up with TRBD2. Trimming cost V 1 base and J 7 bases; bases outside gene matches: 8. Germline CDR1 and CDR2: MGHRA and YSYEKL. There are 15 residues in the CDR3. DNA of the CDR3: TGCGCCAGCAGCCAAGTGGCGGGGACTATGAATACGCAGTATTTT. Translating it yields CASSQVAGTMNTQYF.

The chain recombines TRBV7-2 with TRBJ2-1; maybe TRBD2 (5 bases). The V and J ends lost 9 bases and 5 bases respectively, with 11 bases between them. Germline V lookup: CDR1 SGHTA, CDR2 FQGNSA. This CDR3 region has 12 residues. CDR3 coding DNA: TGTGCCAGTACGGGGAGTCACAATGAGCAGTTCTTC. Its translation is CASTGSHNEQFF. The entire variable domain, with the rest obtained from reference TRBV7-2 and TRBJ2-1, is as follows: GAGVSQSPSNKVTEKGKDVELRCDPISGHTALYWYRQSLGQGLEFLIYFQGNSAPDKSGLPSDRFSAERTGGSVSTLTIQRTQQEDSAVYLCASTGSHNEQFFGPGTRLTVL.

The gene calls are TRBV5-1 and TRBJ1-2; D is perhaps TRBD1 (5 bases). Germline V gives CDR1 SGHRS, CDR2 YFSETQ. This CDR3 is built from 13 residues. V lost 4 bases to trimming and J lost 3 bases, with 10 bases between them. Here the CDR3 reads CASSPAGDYGYTF. In DNA form, the CDR3 reads TGCGCCAGCAGCCCGGCGGGGGACTATGGCTACACCTTC.

This clone was found once. The chain is built from TRBV10-2 and TRBJ1-1; the D gene is possibly TRBD1 (5 bases). The germline gives CDR1 WSHSY, CDR2 SAAADI. The CDR3 contains 11 residues. With 4 bases removed from V and 11 bases from J, the gap between germline ends came to 11 bases. CDR3 nucleotides: TGCGCCAGCAGTGGGGGCAATGGGGCTTTCTTT. Translated, it gives CASSGGNGAFF.

The rearrangement joins TRBV18 to TRBJ2-2; perhaps TRBD1 as D (6 bases). The CDR3 is 16 residues long. Germline loops: CDR1 KGHSH, CDR2 LQKENI. The ends were cut back, 5 bases at V and 1 base at J, with 14 bases in the middle. This CDR3 reads CASSSRQVKNTGELFF. Here the CDR3 DNA reads TGTGCCAGCTCATCTAGACAGGTTAAGAACACCGGGGAGCTGTTTTTT.

CDR3 loop: CASRRDRVADTQYF. As DNA, the CDR3 is TGTGCCAGCAGACGGGACAGGGTGGCAGATACGCAGTATTTT. The J gene is TRBJ2-3, the V gene TRBV19; 9 nucleotides align to TRBD1. After removal of 9 bases from V and 4 bases from J, the junction contained 8 bases not matched to a gene. Per the germline V gene, CDR1 is LNHDA and CDR2 is SQIVND (reference sequence). This CDR3 has 14 residues.

The genes are TRBV6-5 and TRBJ2-7, with D perhaps matching TRBD1 (5 bases). V was cut by 10 bases and J by 6 bases, with 22 bases left in between. CDR3 length: 14 residues. Germline assignment: CDR1 MNHEY and CDR2 SVGAGI. The CDR3 here is CATVYSTAAGEQYF. The CDR3 DNA follows: TGTGCCACCGTATACTCGACAGCCGCTGGCGAGCAGTACTTC.

The rearrangement links TRBV10-3 to TRBJ2-1, with 10 bases identical to TRBD1. Trimming cost V 10 bases and J 5 bases; bases outside gene matches: 11. CDR3 length equals 15 residues. The germline V gene encodes CDR1 ENHRY and CDR2 SYGVKD. The CDR3 sequence is CATARQGAGDNEQFF. CDR3 DNA: TGTGCCACCGCTAGACAGGGGGCTGGTGACAATGAGCAGTTCTTC.

V and J are TRBV11-2 and TRBJ1-3; no clear D gene. Germline CDR1 reads SGHAT; CDR2 reads FQNNGV. V shed 5 bases and J shed 6 bases, with 8 bases lying between them. The CDR3 runs to 12 residues. CDR3 sequence: CASSLIVNTIYF. The CDR3 DNA reads as TGTGCCAGCAGCCTAATCGTAAACACCATATATTTT.

The chain carries TRBV19 and TRBJ2-5, with 14 nucleotides matching TRBD2. The CDR3 extends over 15 amino acids. With 5 bases clipped from V and 5 bases from J, the junction kept 4 bases outside the gene matches. Germline V CDR1 and CDR2: LNHDA, SQIVND (reference sequence). The CDR3 coding sequence is TGTGCCAGTAGTGTGGGACTAGCGGGGGTTGAGACCCAGTACTTC. Amino acids: CASSVGLAGVETQYF.

CDR3 protein: CASRLANTEAFF. The CDR3 DNA sequence: TGCGCCAGCAGGTTAGCGAACACTGAAGCTTTCTTT. The chain uses TRBV5-1 and TRBJ1-1; no reliable D call. Looked up from germline, CDR1 is SGHRS and CDR2 is YFSETQ. Trimming cost V 5 bases and J 1 base, with 6 bases left between them. This CDR3 is built from 12 residues.

J is TRBJ1-2 and V is TRBV5-6; tentatively, D is TRBD1 (5 bases). The CDR3 sequence is 13 residues long. V was trimmed by 4 bases and J by 8 bases, leaving 15 bases between them. In germline, CDR1 is SGHDT, CDR2 YYEEEE. DNA of the CDR3: TGTGCCAGCAGCCAGGGAGGCAGGGCAGGCTACACCTTC. This sequence encodes CASSQGGRAGYTF.

The chain joins TRBV11-2 to TRBJ2-2; 7 bases match TRBD1. The CDR3 covers 15 residues. Germline CDR1 SGHAT, CDR2 FQNNGV. V lost 5 bases to trimming and J lost 7 bases; unmatched junction nucleotides: 10. CDR3 DNA sequence: TGTGCCAGCAGCCCGAGGGCAGGGGGTATCGGGGAGCTGTTTTTT. Its translation is CASSPRAGGIGELFF. Based on the CDR3 plus reference TRBV11-2 and TRBJ2-2, the full variable domain is EAGVAQSPRYKIIEKRQSVAFWCNPISGHATLYWYQQILGQGPKLLIQFQNNGVVDDSQLPKDRFSAERLKGVDSTLKIQPAKLEDSAVYLCASSPRAGGIGELFFGEGSRLTVL.

This clone was detected once. The chain combines TRBV30 with TRBJ1-4; 9 bases map to TRBD1. The CDR3 is 16 amino acids. V lost 4 bases and J lost 8; bases outside the gene matches: 14. CDR1 GTSNPN and CDR2 SVGIG come from the germline V gene (reference sequence). The CDR3 protein is CAWTRTGAPLEEKLFF. For the CDR3, the DNA is TGTGCCTGGACTAGGACAGGGGCCCCGTTGGAGGAAAAACTGTTTTTT.

The chain joins TRBV2 to TRBJ1-2; possible D gene TRBD1, 6 bases. The CDR3 is 14 residues long. Trimming took 5 bases from V and 8 from J, leaving 18 bases between them. The germline V gene has CDR1 SNHLY and CDR2 FYNNEI. In DNA form, the CDR3 reads TGTGCCAGCAGTATAAACACAGGGCGCTTAGGCTACACCTTC. Translating gives CASSINTGRLGYTF.

This rearrangement joins TRBV2 to TRBJ2-5; TRBD1 might be the D (6 bases). This CDR3 has 12 residues. Trimming pared 11 bases from V and 4 bases from J, leaving 14 bases between. Germline CDR1 and CDR2: SNHLY and FYNNEI. The chain's CDR3 is CAGRAGVETQYF. The CDR3 nucleotides read TGTGCCGGAAGAGCAGGGGTAGAGACCCAGTACTTC. The full variable domain, its missing parts supplied by reference TRBV2 and TRBJ2-5, is EPEVTQTPSHQVTQMGQEVILRCVPISNHLYFYWYRQILGQKVEFLVSFYNNEISEKSEIFDDQFSVERPDGSNFTLKIRSTKLEDSAMYFCAGRAGVETQYFGPGTRLLVL.

This chain uses TRBV30 with TRBJ1-3; possibly TRBD1 for D (6 bases). Per the germline V gene, CDR1 is GTSNPN and CDR2 is SVGIG (reference sequence). This CDR3 has 14 amino acids. The V gene lost 3 bases and the J gene lost 4 bases, with 13 bases spanning the gap. The CDR3 nucleotides are TGTGCCTGGAGGTTGGGGGCTAGAGGAAACACCATATATTTT. Its translation is CAWRLGARGNTIYF.

The V call is TRBV10-3, the J call TRBJ1-3; 7 nucleotides line up with TRBD1. Trimming took 2 bases from V and 1 from J; bases not matched to a gene: 14. Germline CDR1 ENHRY, CDR2 SYGVKD. The CDR3 runs 19 residues. This CDR3 reads CAISEVGGRFSLSGNTIYF. As DNA, the CDR3 is TGTGCCATCAGTGAGGTAGGGGGCAGATTTTCGTTGTCTGGAAACACCATATATTTT.